A selection of T cell receptor beta chains follows, all from one sample in a study of cytomegalovirus exposure and HLA in healthy donors. Here immunoSEQ multiplex PCR was the method, and the copy in TCRdb shows in-frame clones only, minus some. The repertoire consists of 150,000 or so clones, with roughly 85% occurring once and the leading ten covering 0.66%. Sample: PBMCs. Source of these receptors: a male donor in good health and CMV-seronegative. CDR3s include the opening cysteine and the closing phenylalanine or tryptophan. The D gene is left open where the match is weak. Only part of the rows carry a size: once, few, many, or a class if the clone is expanded.

NA	TRBV27	NA	TRBJ2-7	CASNRDELGGGEQYF	TGTGCCAGCAATCGGGATGAGCTTGGAGGTGGCGAGCAGTACTTC
NA	TRBV11-3	NA	TRBJ2-1	CASSRSYYLNNEQFF	TGTGCCAGCAGTCGAAGTTACTACTTAAACAATGAGCAGTTCTTC
few	TRBV30	NA	TRBJ1-3	CAWSVSATGSGNTIYF	TGTGCCTGGAGTGTATCTGCGACAGGCTCTGGAAACACCATATATTTT
once	TRBV18	NA	TRBJ1-2	CASSPVKGQGGGYTF	TGTGCCAGCTCACCAGTAAAAGGGCAGGGCGGCGGCTACACCTTC
NA	TRBV5-1	NA	TRBJ1-5	CASSLTGNQPQHF	TGCGCCAGCAGCTTAACAGGCAATCAGCCCCAGCATTTT
few	TRBV13	TRBD1	TRBJ2-1	CASSPGQAYNEQFF	TGTGCCAGCAGCCCGGGACAGGCCTACAATGAGCAGTTCTTC
once	TRBV6-5	NA	TRBJ2-5	CASSSYGETQYF	TGTGCCAGCAGTTCATACGGGGAGACCCAGTACTTC
NA	TRBV5-6	NA	TRBJ1-1	CASSLGQSNTEAFF	TGTGCCAGCAGCCTTGGACAGTCGAACACTGAAGCTTTCTTT
NA	TRBV5-5	TRBD1	TRBJ1-1	CASSTVPTGGANTEAFF	TGTGCCAGCAGCACAGTCCCGACAGGGGGCGCGAACACTGAAGCTTTCTTT
once	TRBV30	NA	TRBJ2-7	CAWSGGGLTYEQYF	TGTGCCTGGAGTGGTGGGGGACTGACCTACGAGCAGTACTTC
NA	TRBV7-3	NA	TRBJ1-1	CASSRSGGNTEAFF	TGTGCCAGCAGCCGGTCTGGCGGGAACACTGAAGCTTTCTTT
NA	TRBV19	NA	TRBJ2-3	CASSSASTDTQYF	TGTGCCAGTAGTAGCGCTAGCACAGATACGCAGTATTTT
NA	TRBV28	NA	TRBJ1-3	CASSHTGSSGNTIYF	TGTGCCAGCAGTCACACAGGGAGCTCTGGAAACACCATATATTTT
few	TRBV2	TRBD1	TRBJ1-2	CASSVGTGGGYTF	TGTGCCAGCAGTGTCGGGACAGGGGGCGGCTACACCTTC
NA	TRBV11-2	TRBD1	TRBJ1-2	CASSGQVIYGYTF	TGTGCCAGCAGTGGACAGGTTATCTATGGCTACACCTTC
NA	TRBV28	NA	TRBJ2-3	CASYRPGLSTDTQYF	TGTGCCAGCTACCGACCGGGACTCAGCACAGATACGCAGTATTTT
NA	TRBV10-3	TRBD2	TRBJ2-5	CAIRGAGQETQYF	TGTGCCATCAGGGGAGCGGGACAAGAGACCCAGTACTTC
NA	TRBV19	NA	TRBJ1-1	CASSVQGNTEAFF	TGTGCCAGTAGTGTACAGGGGAACACTGAAGCTTTCTTT
NA	TRBV5-1	NA	TRBJ2-1	CASSPTGAPNNEQFF	TGCGCCAGCAGCCCCACCGGTGCCCCTAACAATGAGCAGTTCTTC
NA	TRBV19	TRBD2	TRBJ2-1	CASSIDLLAGGDEQFF	TGTGCCAGTAGTATAGATCTACTAGCGGGAGGAGATGAGCAGTTCTTC
NA	TRBV5-1	NA	TRBJ2-7	CASSLHSIQYEQYF	TGCGCCAGCAGCTTACACTCTATACAGTACGAGCAGTACTTC
NA	TRBV9	NA	TRBJ1-1	CASSVDSSNTEAFF	TGTGCCAGCAGCGTGGACTCCTCGAACACTGAAGCTTTCTTT
NA	TRBV7-9	NA	TRBJ2-7	CSSSPQTVLGYHEQYF	TGTTCCAGCAGCCCGCAGACCGTCCTCGGGTACCACGAGCAGTACTTC
few	TRBV9	TRBD1	TRBJ2-3	CASSRQGIITDTQYF	TGTGCCAGCAGCCGACAGGGGATTATCACAGATACGCAGTATTTT
NA	TRBV2	TRBD1	TRBJ2-7	CASSEGTGGNEQYF	TGTGCCAGCAGTGAAGGGACAGGGGGGAACGAGCAGTACTTC
NA	TRBV5-1	TRBD1	TRBJ1-1	CASSLGTGLTTEAFF	TGCGCCAGCAGCTTGGGGACAGGGCTCACCACTGAAGCTTTCTTT
NA	TRBV9	NA	TRBJ1-2	CASSVATLRQEANYGYTF	TGTGCCAGCAGCGTAGCCACCCTAAGACAGGAAGCTAACTATGGCTACACCTTC
NA	TRBV5-1	TRBD2	TRBJ2-7	CASSVAAGTSAYEQYF	TGCGCCAGCAGCGTGGCAGCCGGGACTAGCGCCTACGAGCAGTACTTC
NA	TRBV5-4	TRBD1	TRBJ1-2	CASSLGTGYKGYTF	TGTGCCAGCAGCCTCGGGACAGGGTATAAGGGCTACACCTTC
NA	TRBV5-1	NA	TRBJ2-6	CASSRGGGTSSGANVLTF	TGCGCCAGCAGCCGTGGTGGAGGGACCAGCTCTGGGGCCAACGTCCTGACTTTC
NA	TRBV18	TRBD2	TRBJ2-1	CASSPLGGSSYNEQFF	TGTGCCAGCTCACCCTTGGGGGGGAGCTCCTACAATGAGCAGTTCTTC
NA	TRBV29-1	NA	TRBJ2-5	CSVVRGQTQYF	TGCAGCGTTGTTAGGGGTCAGACCCAGTACTTC
NA	TRBV7-9	NA	TRBJ1-4	CASSFPSATNEKLFF	TGTGCCAGCAGCTTCCCCAGTGCAACTAATGAAAAACTGTTTTTT
few	TRBV5-6	TRBD2	TRBJ2-5	CASSSLLAGYQETQYF	TGTGCCAGCAGCTCCCTGCTAGCGGGGTACCAAGAGACCCAGTACTTC
NA	TRBV7-2	TRBD2	TRBJ2-5	CASSLMGGGVETQYF	TGTGCCAGCAGCTTAATGGGGGGGGGTGTAGAGACCCAGTACTTC
NA	TRBV5-1	NA	TRBJ2-7	CASSLGPREDEQYF	TGCGCCAGCAGCTTGGGTCCCAGGGAAGACGAGCAGTACTTC
NA	TRBV6-5	TRBD2	TRBJ2-7	CASSRGLADYEQYF	TGTGCCAGCAGCCGGGGACTAGCGGATTACGAGCAGTACTTC
NA	TRBV4-3	NA	TRBJ2-3	CASSQDRGDTQYF	TGCGCCAGCAGCCAAGATAGGGGGGATACGCAGTATTTT
NA	TRBV6-5	TRBD1	TRBJ2-1	CASTRDRAYNEQFF	TGTGCCAGCACCCGGGACAGGGCCTACAATGAGCAGTTCTTC
few	TRBV29-1	TRBD1	TRBJ2-1	CSARDRGFVEQFF	TGCAGCGCCCGGGACAGGGGTTTTGTTGAGCAGTTCTTC
NA	TRBV7-3	TRBD2	TRBJ2-1	CASSSLLAGDYNEQFF	TGTGCCAGCAGCTCGCTACTAGCGGGGGATTACAATGAGCAGTTCTTC
NA	TRBV27	NA	TRBJ1-5	CASSLSLGGINQPQHF	TGTGCCAGCAGTTTATCATTAGGGGGAATCAATCAGCCCCAGCATTTT
NA	TRBV9	TRBD2	TRBJ2-1	CASSVAGGGNEQFF	TGTGCCAGCAGCGTAGCGGGGGGTGGGAATGAGCAGTTCTTC
NA	TRBV5-1	TRBD2	TRBJ2-1	CASSLASGTYNEQFF	TGCGCCAGCAGCTTGGCTAGCGGGACCTACAATGAGCAGTTCTTC
NA	TRBV5-1	NA	TRBJ2-1	CASSLASRGGWNEQFF	TGCGCCAGCAGCTTGGCTAGCAGGGGCGGTTGGAATGAGCAGTTCTTC
NA	TRBV27	NA	TRBJ1-2	CASSLGSNYGYTF	TGTGCCAGCAGTTTGGGCAGTAACTATGGCTACACCTTC
NA	TRBV30	TRBD1	TRBJ1-3	CAWSQGGTGNTIYF	TGTGCCTGGAGTCAAGGGGGCACTGGAAACACCATATATTTT
once	TRBV5-1	NA	TRBJ1-1	CASRSGLEAFF	TGCGCCAGCAGGTCCGGTTTGGAAGCTTTCTTT
NA	TRBV6-5	NA	TRBJ1-1	CASSYAEMNTEAFF	TGTGCCAGCAGTTACGCAGAAATGAACACTGAAGCTTTCTTT
NA	TRBV2	TRBD2	TRBJ2-3	CASSYLAGGEDTQYF	TGTGCCAGCAGTTACCTAGCGGGGGGCGAGGATACGCAGTATTTT
NA	TRBV19	TRBD1	TRBJ1-2	CASRQGLGYTF	TGTGCCAGTCGACAGGGGCTAGGCTACACCTTC
NA	TRBV7-2	TRBD2	TRBJ2-7	CASSQTSGPYEQYF	TGTGCCAGCAGCCAGACTAGCGGCCCCTACGAGCAGTACTTC
once	TRBV7-9	NA	TRBJ2-3	CASSLGEGLGGQYF	TGTGCCAGCAGCCTGGGAGAGGGACTCGGCGGGCAGTATTTT
NA	TRBV7-8	TRBD1	TRBJ1-1	CASSLSGTGGKNTEAFF	TGTGCCAGCAGCTTAAGCGGGACAGGGGGCAAGAACACTGAAGCTTTCTTT
NA	TRBV13	TRBD2	TRBJ2-1	CASSLTGGLYEQFF	TGTGCCAGCAGCTTGACGGGGGGGCTATATGAGCAGTTCTTC
once	TRBV4-2	NA	TRBJ1-2	CASSQDTDLAGGYTF	TGTGCCAGCAGCCAAGATACCGACCTTGCGGGAGGCTACACCTTC
NA	TRBV21-1	NA	TRBJ1-2	CASSQERSGQRYGYTF	TGTGCCAGCAGTCAAGAGAGGTCGGGTCAGCGCTATGGCTACACCTTC
NA	TRBV19	TRBD1	TRBJ2-3	CASSPRDRVTDTQYF	TGTGCCAGTAGTCCGCGGGACAGGGTGACGGATACGCAGTATTTT
NA	TRBV15	NA	TRBJ1-5	CATSREGGSPQPQHF	TGTGCCACCAGCAGAGAGGGGGGGAGTCCTCAGCCCCAGCATTTT